The source of this TCR beta chain is a study of blood T cells in healthy people across ages. Whole-study results and caveats: Expanded clonotype shifts may have been confounded, as the donors had an unknown CMV status. Higher diversity, along with more naive CD4+ cells, distinguished long-lived donors from aged donors.

Combining a sample-barcoded 5' primer with a J-beta primer mix, a second PCR ran for roughly 7 to 11 cycles. Tags on each cDNA molecule came from a template-switch adaptor with 12 random nucleotides. From the 5' RACE reads, TCRdb called clonotypes with MiXCR, one entry per CDR3 protein. Of around 400,000 distinct CDR3 sequences listed, 52% are singletons. On this clonotype: What it recognizes is unknown.

Looked up from germline, CDR1 is SEHNR and CDR2 is FQNEAQ (reference sequence). The CDR3 contains 16 residues. Trimming left V 3 bases short and J 4 bases short, with 15 bases between. This sequence joins TRBV7-9 and TRBJ1-4, with TRBD1 as a possible D gene (5 bases). Sequenced material: blood. This TCR was recovered from a man in his sixties in good health. Here the CDR3 reads CASSLRGGPNNEKLFF. The CDR3 DNA reads TGTGCCAGCAGCTTGAGGGGAGGGCCTAATAATGAAAAACTGTTTTTT. The full variable domain, rest sourced from reference TRBV7-9 and TRBJ1-4, is DTGVSQNPRHKITKRGQNVTFRCDPISEHNRLYWYRQTLGQGPEFLTYFQNEAQLEKSRLLSDRFSAERPKGSFSTLEIQRTEQGDSAMYLCASSLRGGPNNEKLFFGSGTQLSVL.